This T cell receptor (beta chain) was found in a study of blood T cell repertoires in COVID-19 (dated by TCRdb to the early 2020s). General notes on the study: Collaborator samples came from the United States, Italy and Spain and covered acute and convalescent phases of COVID-19. The prospective study material was composed of cDNA or gDNA derived from T cells, B-cell-depleted T cells, or PBMCs. The dataset comprised deeply sampled blood TCRbeta repertoires from subjects exposed to, actively infected with, or recovered from COVID-19. The repertoires were released in a freely available public database meant as a resource for research on the immune response to SARS-CoV-2. The samples were drawn from the first 160 participants of the ongoing ImmuneRACE study and from under 1,500 subjects provided by 6 global collaborators. A de-identified subject ID, COVID-19 status, age in years and sex were almost always included in the sample metadata. Where available, HLA class I and class II types were obtained from metadata supplied by the sample provider rather than from assay-based typing.

In the prospective study, participants were about 18 to 95 years old, resided in about two dozen geographic areas of the United States, and were enrolled through a virtual design. Cohort assignment in the prospective study relied on participant-reported clinical history from a screening survey and a study questionnaire. Recovered participants in ImmuneRACE Cohort 3 were defined as having two consecutive negative NP/OP PCR tests, clearance from a healthcare professional, or resolution of symptoms. In the prospective study, whole blood, serum and a nasopharyngeal or oropharyngeal swab were collected from each participant by mobile phlebotomists. Over a roughly 2-month period, participants in the prospective study had the option of providing additional blood draws and questionnaires. Blood samples from the prospective study were shipped frozen or at room temperature prior to DNA extraction. Results the study describes overall, beyond this receptor: Clinical and demographic metadata were provided uncurated, with the amount varying by source and participant.

Including the terminal cysteine and phenylalanine, the CDR3 comprises 15 residues. CDR3 DNA is the only sequence kept; it has 45 bases, read in frame from the first base. V loses 11 bases of germline sequence and J loses 4 bases, and the interval between the two ends is 23 bases. Based on the germline V gene, the CDR1 and CDR2 sequences are MNHEY and SVGAGI. As concerns this clone: Its binding antigen is unknown. There are no base qualities to consult, and no much larger clone falls within one base.

TCRbeta CDR3 regions were amplified from genomic DNA by means of the immunoSEQ Assay, a bias-controlled multiplex PCR. The study's own analysis went as follows. The number of nucleated cells in each sample was estimated by amplification of reference gene primers within the assay. To quantify the absolute abundance of each unique TCRbeta CDR3 rearrangement, sequence reads were collapsed and filtered. For each sample, productive Simpson clonality was calculated as the square root of Simpson's diversity index over productive rearrangements. TCRdb provides this immuneACCESS table in a form limited to in-frame rearrangements. Some clones are lacking; in checked studies, under half of them reflect an unresolved V gene, and why the rest are absent is not known. The V and J calls and clone size come from that table; D and trimming were worked out from the DNA. In this sample the table shows around 230,000 clones, approximately 78% of which occur a single time. The biggest ten clones account for about 9.3% of the sample.

The chain joins TRBV6-5 to TRBJ1-2; perhaps TRBD1 is the D gene, with 6 bases matching. The clonotype originates from a man aged 40-55 years who had recovered from COVID-19. The sample comprised PBMCs or T cells enriched from blood (not recorded which). The CDR3 region reads CAVHLVGGLSYGYTF. The bases read TGTGCCGTGCACCTCGTGGGGGGGCTCTCCTATGGCTACACCTTC.